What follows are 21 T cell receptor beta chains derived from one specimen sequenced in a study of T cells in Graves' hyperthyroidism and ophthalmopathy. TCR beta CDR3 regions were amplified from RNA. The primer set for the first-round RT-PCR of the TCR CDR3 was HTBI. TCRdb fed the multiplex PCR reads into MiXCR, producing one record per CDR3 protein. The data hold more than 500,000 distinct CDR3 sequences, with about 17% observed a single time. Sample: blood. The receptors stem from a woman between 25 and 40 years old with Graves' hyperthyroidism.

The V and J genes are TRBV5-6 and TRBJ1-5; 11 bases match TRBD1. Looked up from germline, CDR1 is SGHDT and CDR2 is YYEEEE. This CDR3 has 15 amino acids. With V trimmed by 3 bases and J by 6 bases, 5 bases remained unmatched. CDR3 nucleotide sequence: TGTGCCAGCAGCTGGGCAGGACAGGGGGCTCAGCCCCAGCATTTT. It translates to CASSWAGQGAQPQHF. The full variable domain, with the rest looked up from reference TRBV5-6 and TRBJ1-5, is DAGVTQSPTHLIKTRGQQVTLRCSPKSGHDTVSWYQQALGQGPQFIFQYYEEEERQRGNFPDRFSGHQFPNYSSELNVNALLLGDSALYLCASSWAGQGAQPQHFGDGTRLSIL.

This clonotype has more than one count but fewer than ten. CDR3: CAISGSAWTGEAPEAFF. CDR3 DNA: TGTGCCATCAGTGGGTCGGCATGGACAGGGGAAGCCCCTGAAGCTTTCTTT. The chain carries TRBV10-3 and TRBJ1-1, with 9 bases identical to TRBD1. The CDR3 is 17 amino acids. Germline lookup yields CDR1 ENHRY and CDR2 SYGVKD. V lost 4 bases and J lost 6; bases outside the gene matches: 15.

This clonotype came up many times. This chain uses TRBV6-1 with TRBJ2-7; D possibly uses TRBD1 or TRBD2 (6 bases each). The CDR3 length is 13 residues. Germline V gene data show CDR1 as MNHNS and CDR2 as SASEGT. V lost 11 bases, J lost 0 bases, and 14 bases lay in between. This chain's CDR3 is CAYEGGNSYEQYF. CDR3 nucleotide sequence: TGTGCCTACGAAGGGGGGAACTCCTACGAGCAGTACTTC.

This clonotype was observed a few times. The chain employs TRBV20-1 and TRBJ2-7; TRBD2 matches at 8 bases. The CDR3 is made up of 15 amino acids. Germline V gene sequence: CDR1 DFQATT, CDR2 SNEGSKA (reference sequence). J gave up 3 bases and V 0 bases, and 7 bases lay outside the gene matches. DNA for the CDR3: TGCAGTGCTAGAGAAGATACTAGCGGATTCTACGAGCAGTACTTC. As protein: CSAREDTSGFYEQYF.

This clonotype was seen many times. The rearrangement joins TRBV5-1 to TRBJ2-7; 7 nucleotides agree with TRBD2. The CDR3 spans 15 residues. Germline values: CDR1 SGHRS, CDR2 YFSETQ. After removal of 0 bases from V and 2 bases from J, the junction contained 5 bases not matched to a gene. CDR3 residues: CASSLVPSGTYEQYF. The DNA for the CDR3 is TGCGCCAGCAGCTTGGTCCCTAGCGGCACCTACGAGCAGTACTTC. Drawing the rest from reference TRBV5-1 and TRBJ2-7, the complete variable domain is KAGVTQTPRYLIKTRGQQVTLSCSPISGHRSVSWYQQTPGQGLQFLFEYFSETQRNKGNFPGRFSGRQFSNSRSEMNVSTLELGDSALYLCASSLVPSGTYEQYFGPGTRLTVT.

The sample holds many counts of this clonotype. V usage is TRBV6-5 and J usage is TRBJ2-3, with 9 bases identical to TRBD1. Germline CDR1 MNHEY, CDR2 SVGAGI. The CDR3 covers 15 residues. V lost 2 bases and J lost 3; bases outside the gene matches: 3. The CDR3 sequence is CASSYRGQGTDTQYF. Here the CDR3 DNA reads TGTGCCAGCAGTTACAGAGGACAGGGGACAGATACGCAGTATTTT.

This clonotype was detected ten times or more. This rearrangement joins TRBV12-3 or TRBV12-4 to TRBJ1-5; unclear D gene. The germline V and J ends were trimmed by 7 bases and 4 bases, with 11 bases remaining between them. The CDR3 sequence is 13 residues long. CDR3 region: CASKGPGNQPQHF. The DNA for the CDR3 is TGTGCCAGCAAAGGTCCGGGGAATCAGCCCCAGCATTTT.

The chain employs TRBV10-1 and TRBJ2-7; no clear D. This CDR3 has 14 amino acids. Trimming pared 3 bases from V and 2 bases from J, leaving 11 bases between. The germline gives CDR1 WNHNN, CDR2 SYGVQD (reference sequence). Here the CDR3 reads CASSENGVPYEQYF. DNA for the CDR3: TGCGCCAGCAGTGAAAACGGCGTCCCCTACGAGCAGTACTTC.

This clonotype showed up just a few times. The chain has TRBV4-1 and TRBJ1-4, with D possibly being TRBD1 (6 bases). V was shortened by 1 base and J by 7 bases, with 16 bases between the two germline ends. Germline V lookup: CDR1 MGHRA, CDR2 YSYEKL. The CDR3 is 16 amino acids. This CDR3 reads CASSQVVGQITEKLFF. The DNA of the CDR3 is TGCGCCAGCAGCCAAGTAGTAGGACAGATTACTGAAAAACTGTTTTTT.

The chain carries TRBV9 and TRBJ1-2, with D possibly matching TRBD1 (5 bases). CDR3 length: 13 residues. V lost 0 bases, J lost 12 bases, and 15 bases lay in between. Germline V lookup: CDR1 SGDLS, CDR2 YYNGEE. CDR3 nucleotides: TGTGCCAGCAGCGTAGACAGAATAGGGGCGAACACCTTC. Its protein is CASSVDRIGANTF.

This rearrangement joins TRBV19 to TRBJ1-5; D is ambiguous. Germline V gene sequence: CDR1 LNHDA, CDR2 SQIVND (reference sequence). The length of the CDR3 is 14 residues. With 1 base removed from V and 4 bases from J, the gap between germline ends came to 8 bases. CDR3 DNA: TGTGCCAGTAGTATAGGGGCAGTTAATCAGCCCCAGCATTTT. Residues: CASSIGAVNQPQHF. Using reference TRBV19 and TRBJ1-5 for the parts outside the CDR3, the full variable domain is DGGITQSPKYLFRKEGQNVTLSCEQNLNHDAMYWYRQDPGQGLRLIYYSQIVNDFQKGDIAEGYSVSREKKESFPLTVTSAQKNPTAFYLCASSIGAVNQPQHFGDGTRLSIL.

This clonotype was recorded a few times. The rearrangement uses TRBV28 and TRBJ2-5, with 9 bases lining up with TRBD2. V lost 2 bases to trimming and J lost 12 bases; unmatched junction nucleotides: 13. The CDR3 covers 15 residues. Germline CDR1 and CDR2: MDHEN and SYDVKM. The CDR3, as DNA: TGTGCCAGCAGTTTAGGCCGCGGGAGGGCCCCGGTGGAGTACTTC. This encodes CASSLGRGRAPVEYF.

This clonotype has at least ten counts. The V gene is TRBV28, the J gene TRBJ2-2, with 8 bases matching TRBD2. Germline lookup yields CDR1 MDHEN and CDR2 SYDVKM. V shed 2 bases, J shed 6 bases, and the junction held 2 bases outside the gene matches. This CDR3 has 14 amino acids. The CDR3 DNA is TGTGCCAGCAGTTTAGCGGGAGGCGCCGGGGAGCTGTTTTTT. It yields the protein CASSLAGGAGELFF.

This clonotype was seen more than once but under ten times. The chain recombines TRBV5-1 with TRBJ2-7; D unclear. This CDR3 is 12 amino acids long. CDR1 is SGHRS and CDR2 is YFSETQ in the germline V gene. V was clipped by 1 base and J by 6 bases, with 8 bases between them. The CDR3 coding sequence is TGCGCCAGCAGCTTGTTACAGAGCGAGCAGTACTTC. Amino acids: CASSLLQSEQYF.

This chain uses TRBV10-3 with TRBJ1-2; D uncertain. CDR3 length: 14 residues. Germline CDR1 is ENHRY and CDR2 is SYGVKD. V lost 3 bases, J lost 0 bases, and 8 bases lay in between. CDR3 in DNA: TGTGCCATCAGTGAAGTGCGGACTAACTATGGCTACACCTTC. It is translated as CAISEVRTNYGYTF.

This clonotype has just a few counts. The CDR3 region has the DNA TGTGCCAGCAGTCGCCGGGACAGGCCATCCTACGAGCAGTACTTC. It specifies CASSRRDRPSYEQYF. The chain carries TRBV27 and TRBJ2-7; 8 bases line up with TRBD1. Germline loops: CDR1 MNHEY, CDR2 SMNVEV (reference sequence). The CDR3 loop spans 15 amino acids. The V segment lost 5 bases and the J segment 1 base; nucleotides outside the gene matches: 7.

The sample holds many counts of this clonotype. CDR3 in DNA: TGTGCCAGCTCACCACCGGGACAGGGCCCCTACGAGCAGTACTTC. This sequence encodes CASSPPGQGPYEQYF. The chain carries TRBV18 and TRBJ2-7, with 9 positions matching TRBD1. After removal of 0 bases from V and 2 bases from J, the junction contained 2 bases not matched to a gene. This CDR3 has 15 amino acids. Per the germline V gene, CDR1 is KGHSH and CDR2 is LQKENI.

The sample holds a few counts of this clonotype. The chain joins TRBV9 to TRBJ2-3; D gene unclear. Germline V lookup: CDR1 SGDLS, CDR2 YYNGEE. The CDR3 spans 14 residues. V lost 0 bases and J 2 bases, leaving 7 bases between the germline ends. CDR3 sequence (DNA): TGTGCCAGCAGCGTAGAGAGACCCACAGATACGCAGTATTTT. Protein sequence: CASSVERPTDTQYF.

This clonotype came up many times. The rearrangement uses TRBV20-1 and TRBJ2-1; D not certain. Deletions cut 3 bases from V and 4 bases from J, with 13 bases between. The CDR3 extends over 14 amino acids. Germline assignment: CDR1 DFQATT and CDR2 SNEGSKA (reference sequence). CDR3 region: CSASDATRYNEQFF. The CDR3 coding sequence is TGCAGTGCTAGTGATGCGACACGATACAATGAGCAGTTCTTC.

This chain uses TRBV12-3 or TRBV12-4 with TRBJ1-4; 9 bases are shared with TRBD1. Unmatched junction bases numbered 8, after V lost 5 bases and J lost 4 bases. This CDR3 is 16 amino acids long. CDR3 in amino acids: CASSGQGTAHNEKLFF. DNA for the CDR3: TGTGCCAGCAGTGGACAGGGGACAGCTCATAATGAAAAACTGTTTTTT.

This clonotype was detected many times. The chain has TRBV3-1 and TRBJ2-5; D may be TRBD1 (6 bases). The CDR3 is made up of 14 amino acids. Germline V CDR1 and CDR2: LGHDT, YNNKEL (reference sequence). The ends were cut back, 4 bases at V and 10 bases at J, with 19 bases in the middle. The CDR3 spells CASSPEPTGSFQYF. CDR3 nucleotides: TGTGCCAGCAGCCCCGAACCTACAGGGTCGTTCCAGTACTTC.